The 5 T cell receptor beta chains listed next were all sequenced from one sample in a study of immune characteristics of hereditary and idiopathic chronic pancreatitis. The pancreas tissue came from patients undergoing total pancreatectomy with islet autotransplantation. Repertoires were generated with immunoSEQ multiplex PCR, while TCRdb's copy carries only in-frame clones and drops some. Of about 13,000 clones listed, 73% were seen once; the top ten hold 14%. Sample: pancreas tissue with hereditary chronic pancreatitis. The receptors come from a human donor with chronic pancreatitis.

For the CDR3, the DNA is TGTGCCACCAGACCCGGGCCGGGAGGGACTTTCGACTATGGCTACACCTTC. Its translation: CATRPGPGGTFDYGYTF. This chain joins TRBV15 and TRBJ1-2; D is perhaps TRBD1 (5 bases). The ends were cut back, 6 bases at V and 3 bases at J, with 23 bases in the middle. Germline CDR1 is LNHNV and CDR2 is YYDKDF (reference sequence). This CDR3 is built from 17 residues.

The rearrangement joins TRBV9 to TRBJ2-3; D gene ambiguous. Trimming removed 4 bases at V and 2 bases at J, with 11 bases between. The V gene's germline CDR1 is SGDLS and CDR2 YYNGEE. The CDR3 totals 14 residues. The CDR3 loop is CASSLSRLTDTQYF. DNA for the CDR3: TGTGCCAGCAGCCTTAGTCGGCTCACAGATACGCAGTATTTT.

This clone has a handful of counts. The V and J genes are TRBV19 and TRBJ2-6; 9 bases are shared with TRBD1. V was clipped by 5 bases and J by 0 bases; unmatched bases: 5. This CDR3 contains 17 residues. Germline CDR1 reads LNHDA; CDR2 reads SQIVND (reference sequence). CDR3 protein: CASSLQGASSGANVLTF. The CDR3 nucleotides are TGTGCCAGTAGTTTACAGGGGGCCAGCTCTGGGGCCAACGTCCTGACTTTC.

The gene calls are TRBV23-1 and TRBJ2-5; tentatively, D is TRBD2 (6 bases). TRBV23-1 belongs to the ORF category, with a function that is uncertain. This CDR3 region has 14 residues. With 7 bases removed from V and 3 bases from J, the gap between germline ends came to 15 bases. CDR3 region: CASTRGVLEETQYF. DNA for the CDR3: TGCGCCAGCACCCGCGGGGTGTTGGAAGAGACCCAGTACTTC.

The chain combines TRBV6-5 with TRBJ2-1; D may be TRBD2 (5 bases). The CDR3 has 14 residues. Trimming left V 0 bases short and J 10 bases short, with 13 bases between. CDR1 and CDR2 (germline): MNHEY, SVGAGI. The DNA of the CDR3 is TGTGCCAGCAGTTACTCGATCGGGGTCTTAGAGCAGTTCTTC. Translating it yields CASSYSIGVLEQFF.